The following is a TCR beta chain sequence with its context. The antigen remains unidentified. Each CDR3 protein gets one entry in TCRdb, which reprocessed the 5' RACE reads and gives no DNA. The table lists about 300,000 distinct CDR3 sequences. The data are from a study of T cells expressing NK-cell markers. Study-level background: Eight donors were sequenced, seven testing HCMV-seropositive and one testing seronegative.

Overall study findings and caveats: Once again these clonotypes came out on top in the CD3+CD56-NKG2C+ fraction of a few donors. NKG2C+ dominant clonotypes from several donors made up about 1.0-7.5% of CD8+ T cells.

Sequencing was done on a sample of blood T cells: a sorted CD56 or NKG2C T cell subset, CD4+ or CD8+ T cells, or bulk PBMC T cells (not recorded which). The TCR originated in a woman between 18 and 69 years old in good health.

CDR3 residues: CASSNPGKLAKNIQYF. This chain joins TRBV21-1 and TRBJ2-4; as DNA is missing, the TRBD1 call by TCRdb cannot be tested. TRBV21-1 is designated a pseudogene. There are 16 residues in the CDR3.